Listed here is a single TCR beta chain. Its target is unknown. The data derive from a study of cytomegalovirus exposure and HLA in healthy donors. After removal of 4 bases from V and 7 bases from J, the junction contained 10 bases not matched to a gene. Germline CDR1 and CDR2: SGHTA and FQGNSA. The CDR3 totals 16 residues. Study outcomes and limitations: In a later analysis, across HLA loci, associated TCR counts were highest for DRB1, lowest for HLA-C. Sequencing depth roughly uniform across donors was assumed in presence/absence analyses. One variant, a missense change in DCLRE1C, was linked in a later analysis to TCR beta V- and J-gene trimming. In an earlier analysis, in approximately 570 donors, most V segments appeared productive either ~87% or ~30% of the time.

This PCR relied on a set of 60 Vbeta primers and 13 Jbeta primers. Measured with immunoSEQ multiplex PCR; TCRdb has only the in-frame clones, and not every one. The profile covers hundreds of thousands of clones, with around four fifths appearing a single time and 0.45% to 0.5% taken by the ten largest. This clonotype originated in a boy younger than 18 in good health and CMV-seronegative. Input material: PBMCs. The chain is built from TRBV7-2 and TRBJ2-1, with TRBD2 matching 10 bases. The CDR3 DNA is TGTGCCAGCAGCTGGAATGGGCTAGCGGGAGTTAATGAGCAGTTCTTC. Translated: CASSWNGLAGVNEQFF.